This is a list of T cell receptor beta chains from one sample in a study of T cells after posttransplantation cyclophosphamide. Here immunoSEQ multiplex PCR was the method, and the copy in TCRdb shows in-frame clones only, minus some. Among around 17,000 clones listed, roughly 80% were seen once. Sequencing was performed on PBMCs, taken around 59 weeks after allogeneic stem cell transplant with calcineurin inhibitor and methotrexate. All receptors derive from a male patient aged 30 to 40 who received an allogeneic stem cell transplant from an unrelated donor, was CMV-positive, and had acute and chronic GVHD. Some T cells may be the graft donor's. The CDR3 runs from the conserved cysteine through the conserved F or W. Each record gives: D gene, clone size, V gene, J gene, CDR3 protein, CDR3 DNA. D genes are given only for firm matches. Size values are once, few and many counts, or a class for expanded clones, and some rows have none.

>.|.|TRBV30|TRBJ2-3
CAWSLGSTDTQYF
TGTGCCTGGAGCCTCGGTAGCACAGATACGCAGTATTTT
>TRBD2|.|TRBV4-3|TRBJ2-1
CASSPRGGGYNEQFF
TGCGCCAGCAGCCCTAGGGGCGGGGGCTACAATGAGCAGTTCTTC
>.|few|TRBV9|TRBJ1-3
CASSVRPGTSSGNTIYF
TGTGCCAGCAGCGTAAGACCCGGGACAAGCTCTGGAAACACCATATATTTT
>TRBD2|.|TRBV4-1|TRBJ2-3
CASSQVWPSGSTDTQYF
TGCGCCAGCAGCCAAGTTTGGCCTAGCGGGAGTACAGATACGCAGTATTTT
>TRBD2|.|TRBV9|TRBJ2-1
CASSVGAGGRNEQFF
TGTGCCAGCAGCGTAGGAGCGGGAGGGCGGAATGAGCAGTTCTTC
>TRBD2|.|TRBV2|TRBJ2-7
CASSEVTSGVPEQYF
TGTGCCAGCAGTGAAGTGACTAGCGGAGTTCCCGAGCAGTACTTC
>.|few|TRBV6-5|TRBJ1-2
CASSYSEGANYGYTF
TGTGCCAGCAGTTACTCGGAGGGAGCCAACTATGGCTACACCTTC
>.|.|TRBV28|TRBJ1-6
CASRNPSGSPLHF
TGTGCCAGCAGGAACCCAAGCGGCTCACCCCTCCACTTT
>TRBD2|.|TRBV28|TRBJ2-3
CASSRLATSTDTQYF
TGTGCCAGCAGCCGACTAGCGACTAGCACAGATACGCAGTATTTT
>.|.|TRBV7-2|TRBJ1-2
CASSTSGYGYTF
TGTGCCAGCAGCACATCTGGCTATGGCTACACCTTC
>TRBD1|.|TRBV4-1|TRBJ2-3
CASSHTGTGFSDTQYF
TGCGCCAGCAGCCATACCGGGACAGGCTTCTCAGATACGCAGTATTTT
>.|.|TRBV27|TRBJ2-7
CASTSHSYEQYF
TGTGCCAGCACTAGTCACTCCTACGAGCAGTACTTC
>TRBD2|.|TRBV5-8|TRBJ2-7
CASSLAQRSGSPYEQYF
TGTGCCAGCAGCTTGGCCCAAAGGAGCGGGAGCCCCTACGAGCAGTACTTC
>TRBD1|.|TRBV27|TRBJ2-7
CASSFYGGTGSYEQYF
TGTGCCAGCAGCTTCTATGGGGGGACAGGGTCCTACGAGCAGTACTTC
>.|.|TRBV27|TRBJ1-2
CASSPTGSYGYTF
TGTGCCAGCAGTCCTACAGGGTCTTATGGCTACACCTTC
>.|few|TRBV5-1|TRBJ1-6
CASSLDGSSYNSPLHF
TGCGCCAGCAGCTTGGATGGGAGCTCCTATAATTCACCCCTCCACTTT
>TRBD1|.|TRBV18|TRBJ1-2
CASSGTGGYGYTF
TGTGCCAGCTCGGGTACAGGGGGCTATGGCTACACCTTC
>TRBD2|.|TRBV4-3|TRBJ2-1
CASSQGLASGGYSYNEQFF
TGCGCCAGCAGCCAAGGCTTGGCTAGCGGGGGGTACTCCTACAATGAGCAGTTCTTC
>.|.|TRBV7-9|TRBJ2-7
CASSSINSLYEQYF
TGTGCCAGCAGCTCTATCAATAGCTTGTACGAGCAGTACTTC
>.|.|TRBV7-6|TRBJ2-7
CASSLVPSDEQYF
TGTGCCAGCAGCTTAGTCCCTTCCGACGAGCAGTACTTC
>.|.|TRBV7-3|TRBJ2-3
CASSLTPGTDTQYF
TGTGCCAGCAGCTTAACACCCGGGACAGATACGCAGTATTTT
>.|.|TRBV6-4|TRBJ2-3
CASSLTLSRTDTQYF
TGTGCCAGCAGTCTAACCCTTTCACGCACAGATACGCAGTATTTT
>TRBD1|.|TRBV11-2|TRBJ1-4
CASSLFRSYRGHEEKLFF
TGTGCCAGCAGCTTATTTCGGTCCTACAGGGGGCACGAAGAAAAACTGTTTTTT
>.|few|TRBV7-2|TRBJ1-2
CASSSRGGYGYTF
TGTGCCAGCAGCTCGAGGGGAGGCTATGGCTACACCTTC
>TRBD2|.|TRBV5-4|TRBJ2-5
CASSLRTSGTQYF
TGTGCCAGCAGCTTGCGGACTAGTGGGACCCAGTACTTC
>TRBD2|.|TRBV4-1|TRBJ2-1
CASSQTLAGSYNEQFF
TGTGCCAGCAGCCAGACTTTAGCGGGATCCTACAATGAGCAGTTCTTC
>.|few|TRBV28|TRBJ1-2
CASSWGAGGYTF
TGTGCCAGCAGCTGGGGTGCGGGTGGCTACACCTTC
>TRBD2|.|TRBV5-4|TRBJ2-7
CASSQLTSGNYEQYF
TGTGCCAGCAGCCAGCTGACTAGCGGAAACTACGAGCAGTACTTC
>TRBD2|.|TRBV28|TRBJ2-7
CASSLPGTSGSQFEQYF
TGTGCCAGCAGTTTACCAGGGACTAGCGGGAGTCAATTCGAGCAGTACTTC
>TRBD1|.|TRBV6-6|TRBJ1-2
CATESRDSLYGYTF
TGTGCCACTGAATCCCGGGACAGCCTCTATGGCTACACCTTC
>TRBD1|.|TRBV5-1|TRBJ1-2
CASSLQGLRGYTF
TGCGCCAGCAGCTTACAGGGGTTACGGGGCTACACCTTC
>TRBD1|.|TRBV4-3|TRBJ2-7
CASSHSGTGETYEQYF
TGCGCCAGCAGCCACTCAGGGACAGGGGAAACCTACGAGCAGTACTTC
>TRBD1|.|TRBV19|TRBJ1-4
CASSSQYRGRDEKLFF
TGTGCCAGTAGTAGCCAATACAGGGGGCGCGATGAAAAACTGTTTTTT
>.|.|TRBV19|TRBJ1-5
CASSISRGDLSNQPQHF
TGTGCCAGTAGTATCTCCCGGGGTGACCTTAGCAATCAGCCCCAGCATTTT
>TRBD1|.|TRBV27|TRBJ1-2
CASRIQGAGYGYTF
TGTGCCAGCAGAATACAGGGGGCGGGCTATGGCTACACCTTC
>.|.|TRBV5-1|TRBJ2-5
CASSLFNSQETQYF
TGCGCCAGCAGCTTGTTTAACAGCCAAGAGACCCAGTACTTC
>.|.|TRBV5-1|TRBJ2-1
CASRFVGRGKGDEQFF
TGCGCCAGCAGGTTCGTCGGCAGGGGTAAAGGGGATGAGCAGTTCTTC
>TRBD1|few|TRBV7-9|TRBJ2-7
CASSSGQGRYEQYF
TGTGCCAGCAGCTCCGGACAGGGGAGGTACGAGCAGTACTTC
>.|.|TRBV5-4|TRBJ1-1
CASSLGGGNTEAFF
TGTGCCAGCAGCTTGGGAGGGGGAAACACTGAAGCTTTCTTT
>.|.|TRBV7-3|TRBJ2-3
CASSLKPFTGESTDTQYF
TGTGCCAGCAGCTTAAAACCCTTTACAGGCGAGAGCACAGATACGCAGTATTTT
>TRBD2|.|TRBV7-2|TRBJ2-1
CASSPRSSGGLSSYNEQFF
TGTGCCAGCAGCCCCCGAAGCAGCGGGGGGCTGAGCTCCTACAATGAGCAGTTCTTC
>.|.|TRBV5-4|TRBJ2-4
CASSLGGTDSNIQYF
TGTGCCAGCAGCTTGGGCGGGACAGACTCGAACATTCAGTACTTC
>.|.|TRBV7-2|TRBJ2-1
CASSLELVHNEQFF
TGTGCCAGCAGCTTAGAACTAGTCCACAATGAGCAGTTCTTC
>TRBD1|.|TRBV6-1|TRBJ2-7
CASSPWTGGLYEQYF
TGTGCCAGCAGTCCCTGGACAGGGGGGCTCTACGAGCAGTACTTC
>.|.|TRBV13|TRBJ2-7
CASSFSSRGASYEQYF
TGTGCCAGCAGCTTCAGTAGTCGGGGGGCCTCCTACGAGCAGTACTTC
>TRBD1|.|TRBV9|TRBJ1-2
CASSVGDDRAYGYTF
TGTGCCAGCAGCGTAGGGGACGACAGGGCTTATGGCTACACCTTC
>TRBD2|.|TRBV7-3|TRBJ2-1
CASSRSGGGGYNEQFF
TGTGCCAGCAGCCGGAGTGGGGGCGGGGGGTACAATGAGCAGTTCTTC
>TRBD1|.|TRBV5-6|TRBJ2-1
CASSGLGGDEQFF
TGTGCCAGCAGCGGCCTAGGGGGCGATGAGCAGTTCTTC
>.|.|TRBV21-1|TRBJ2-2
CASSKSWRGNTGELFF
TGTGCCAGCAGCAAATCCTGGCGGGGGAACACCGGGGAGCTGTTTTTT
>.|.|TRBV29-1|TRBJ1-1
CTAWGGGTEAFF
TGCACCGCATGGGGGGGCGGCACTGAAGCTTTCTTT
>TRBD2|.|TRBV5-1|TRBJ2-3
CASSLSRGVSTDTQYF
TGCGCCAGCAGCTTGTCGCGGGGGGTTAGCACAGATACGCAGTATTTT
>TRBD2|.|TRBV29-1|TRBJ2-3
CSVAGGLDTQYF
TGCAGCGTTGCGGGGGGGCTGGATACGCAGTATTTT
>.|.|TRBV15|TRBJ1-1
CATSRGSPREAFF
TGTGCCACCAGCAGAGGCTCCCCGAGGGAGGCTTTCTTT
>TRBD1|.|TRBV6-5|TRBJ1-2
CASSTPDRAGDYTF
TGTGCCAGCAGTACACCGGACAGGGCCGGGGACTACACCTTC
>TRBD1|.|TRBV6-6|TRBJ1-2
CASGGFGTEVYGYTF
TGTGCCAGCGGAGGATTTGGGACAGAAGTTTATGGCTACACCTTC